This T cell receptor beta chain was profiled in a study of shared clonotypes between healthy human individuals. CDR1 is MGHDK and CDR2 is SYGVNS in the germline V gene. V was trimmed by 5 bases and J by 3 bases, leaving 13 bases between them. The CDR3 has 14 residues. Over several immunoSEQ plates, each subset's genomic DNA was distributed in even portions. TCRdb's copy holds only in-frame clones and misses some; the assay was immunoSEQ multiplex PCR. The repertoire holds about 2,500,000 clones, with approximately 90% as singletons. This clone was seen just once. The receptor comes from a man in his late teens or twenties in good health. This chain uses TRBV25-1 with TRBJ1-1; D gene uncertain. Sequencing was done on a sample of naive CD4+ T cells sorted from blood. Subset of the sample: CD45RA+ positively selected. CDR3 in DNA: TGTGCCAGCAGTAGGAGAAATAGGGACACTGAAGCTTTCTTT. As protein: CASSRRNRDTEAFF. Filled out from reference TRBV25-1 and TRBJ1-1, the complete variable domain reads EADIYQTPRYLVIGTGKKITLECSQTMGHDKMYWYQQDPGMELHLIHYSYGVNSTEKGDLSSESTVSRIRTEHFPLTLESARPSHTSQYLCASSRRNRDTEAFFGQGTRLTVV.